This T cell receptor (beta chain) is from a study of blood T cell repertoires in COVID-19. Method: immunoSEQ multiplex PCR; TCRdb's copy keeps in-frame clones and lacks some. Here the sample spans 50,000 to 60,000 clones, roughly 90% being singletons. The CDR3 sequence is 13 residues long. CDR1 is LGHDT and CDR2 is YNNKEL in the germline V gene (reference sequence). The V and J ends lost 0 bases and 5 bases respectively, with 7 bases between them. The material sequenced was peripheral blood. The chain uses TRBV3-1 (or the pseudogene TRBV3-2) and TRBJ1-2; D possibly corresponds to TRBD1 (6 bases). The TCR originated in a man aged 40-49 years with COVID-19, enrolled during active disease. CDR3 nucleotide sequence: TGTGCCAGCAGCCAAGATGGACAGTATGGCTACACCTTC. As protein: CASSQDGQYGYTF.